These 22 T cell receptor beta chains were sequenced from one sample in a study of cytomegalovirus exposure and HLA in healthy donors. The PCR made use of 60 Vbeta and 13 Jbeta primers. The method was immunoSEQ multiplex PCR; TCRdb's version includes in-frame clones alone and lacks a portion of them. This table holds about 180,000 clones, over 70% found once. Sequencing used PBMCs. These receptors were taken from a middle-aged man in good health and CMV-seronegative.

V usage is TRBV5-4 and J usage is TRBJ1-4, with D tentatively TRBD1 (6 bases). V was clipped by 1 base and J by 8 bases, with 12 bases between them. Germline V gives CDR1 SGHNT, CDR2 YYREEE (reference sequence). The CDR3 covers 14 residues. The CDR3, as DNA: TGTGCCAGCAGCTTGTTGGGGGCGCGGGAAAAACTGTTTTTT. It translates to CASSLLGAREKLFF.

This chain connects TRBV7-7 to TRBJ2-5; 7 bases align to TRBD2. This CDR3 contains 14 residues. Germline V gene lookup returns CDR1 SSHAT and CDR2 FNYEAQ (reference sequence). The V gene end was trimmed by 5 bases and the J gene end by 2 bases; junction bases not matched to a gene: 5. The CDR3 is CASSPSSGQETQYF. The CDR3 nucleotides read TGTGCCAGCAGCCCCTCTAGCGGACAAGAGACCCAGTACTTC.

The V call is TRBV29-1, the J call TRBJ2-5; 7 nucleotides match TRBD1. This CDR3 is built from 13 residues. CDR1 and CDR2 from the germline V gene are SQVTM and ANQGSEA. Trimming removed 8 bases from V and 0 bases from J; junction bases left unmatched: 6. The CDR3, as DNA: TGCAGCACCAGACAGGGCAACCAAGAGACCCAGTACTTC. It translates to CSTRQGNQETQYF.

V usage is TRBV7-9 and J usage is TRBJ1-5; 9 bases are shared with TRBD1. Germline-derived CDR1 and CDR2 are SEHNR and FQNEAQ (reference sequence). This CDR3 region has 15 residues. The V segment lost 6 bases and the J segment 6 bases; nucleotides outside the gene matches: 9. The CDR3 region is CASSWDREHSQPQHF. The CDR3 coding sequence is TGTGCCAGCAGTTGGGACAGGGAACATAGTCAGCCCCAGCATTTT.

The chain recombines TRBV4-2 with TRBJ2-5, with D possibly being TRBD1 (7 bases). CDR3 length: 17 amino acids. Per germline, CDR1 LGHNA and CDR2 YNFKEQ. V lost 1 base and J 2 bases, leaving 17 bases between the germline ends. The DNA of the CDR3 is TGTGCCAGCAGCCAAGTAGGTTCGCAGGGGGGTCAAGAGACCCAGTACTTC. Protein sequence: CASSQVGSQGGQETQYF.

The rearrangement links TRBV18 to TRBJ2-5; TRBD1 agrees at 11 bases. CDR1 and CDR2 (germline): KGHSH, LQKENI. The V and J ends lost 3 bases and 11 bases, in that order; junction bases with no gene match: 8. The CDR3 totals 14 residues. The DNA of the CDR3 is TGTGCCAGCTCACCGGCCGGGACAGGGGGGGAGCAGTACTTC. This sequence encodes CASSPAGTGGEQYF.

This sequence joins TRBV6-1 and TRBJ1-5; 9 bases agree with TRBD1. V shed 6 bases, J shed 5 bases, and the junction held 8 bases outside the gene matches. The CDR3 extends over 15 amino acids. Germline loops: CDR1 MNHNS, CDR2 SASEGT. CDR3 region: CASSQNRGLDQPQHF. The CDR3 nucleotides read TGTGCCAGCAGCCAGAACAGGGGGCTCGATCAGCCCCAGCATTTT.

The chain recombines TRBV2 with TRBJ2-7; D call uncertain. The CDR3 has 14 amino acids. CDR1 SNHLY and CDR2 FYNNEI come from the germline V gene. The germline V and J ends were trimmed by 6 bases and 0 bases, with 12 bases remaining between them. In DNA form, the CDR3 reads TGTGCCAGCAGGGCCCCAGCTAGCTCCTACGAGCAGTACTTC. Its translation: CASRAPASSYEQYF.

V gene TRBV5-1 combines with J gene TRBJ2-5; 8 positions agree with TRBD1. With V trimmed by 4 bases and J by 4 bases, 6 bases remained unmatched. There are 14 residues in the CDR3. Germline values: CDR1 SGHRS, CDR2 YFSETQ. The CDR3 protein is CASSGRGQGETQYF. CDR3 nucleotide sequence: TGCGCCAGCAGCGGCAGGGGGCAAGGAGAGACCCAGTACTTC.

The rearrangement joins TRBV6-5 to TRBJ1-2; D not resolved. V lost 0 bases and J lost 8, with 13 bases in between. The V gene's germline CDR1 is MNHEY and CDR2 SVGAGI. The CDR3 totals 14 residues. The CDR3 DNA sequence: TGTGCCAGCAGTTACTCGAACTCTGTCGGGGGCTACACCTTC. Translation: CASSYSNSVGGYTF.

The chain recombines TRBV7-8 with TRBJ2-1; the D gene is possibly TRBD2 (5 bases). The germline V and J ends were trimmed by 1 base and 9 bases, with 16 bases remaining between them. From germline, CDR1 is SGHVS and CDR2 FQNEAQ. This CDR3 has 15 amino acids. This CDR3 is CASSLERAQEGEQFF. The CDR3 DNA reads TGTGCCAGCAGCTTAGAACGGGCCCAAGAGGGTGAGCAGTTCTTC.

This chain connects TRBV19 to TRBJ2-2; weak D call: TRBD2 (5 bases). The CDR3 runs to 13 residues. Germline lookup yields CDR1 LNHDA and CDR2 SQIVND (reference sequence). V was shortened by 4 bases and J by 6 bases, with 9 bases between the two germline ends. CDR3 in DNA: TGTGCCAGTAGTAGGCGGGTCGCCGGGGAGCTGTTTTTT. It encodes CASSRRVAGELFF.

This chain links TRBV5-1 with TRBJ2-3, with a possible D match to TRBD2 (6 bases). CDR3 length: 14 residues. Germline V gene lookup returns CDR1 SGHRS and CDR2 YFSETQ. V lost 4 bases to trimming and J lost 4 bases, with 13 bases between them. Here the CDR3 reads CASSPGARADTQYF. In DNA form, the CDR3 reads TGCGCCAGCAGCCCGGGAGCTCGGGCAGATACGCAGTATTTT.

The V gene is TRBV5-4, the J gene TRBJ1-1; TRBD1 agrees at 8 bases. The CDR3 is 16 amino acids. J was trimmed by 4 bases and V by 0 bases; bases with no gene match: 8. Germline CDR1 is SGHNT and CDR2 is YYREEE (reference sequence). CDR3 DNA sequence: TGTGCCAGCAGCTTGGCCGTGAGACAGGGGACCACTGAAGCTTTCTTT. Amino acid sequence: CASSLAVRQGTTEAFF.

CDR3 protein: CASRLGGTEAFF. CDR3 DNA: TGTGCCAGTAGGTTGGGGGGCACTGAAGCTTTCTTT. The chain recombines TRBV19 with TRBJ1-1, with D perhaps TRBD1 (5 bases). The CDR3 loop spans 12 amino acids. The germline V gene encodes CDR1 LNHDA and CDR2 SQIVND (reference sequence). V lost 6 bases, J lost 4 bases, and 9 bases lay in between.

This sequence joins TRBV11-2 and TRBJ2-7; D may be TRBD1 (5 bases). The germline V gene encodes CDR1 SGHAT and CDR2 FQNNGV. Trimming stripped 5 bases from V and 2 bases from J, with 10 bases between. The CDR3 covers 13 residues. The DNA for the CDR3 is TGTGCCAGCAGCACCGACAGAGCCTACGAGCAGTACTTC. It is translated as CASSTDRAYEQYF.

The chain uses TRBV9 and TRBJ1-6, with 7 bases identical to TRBD1. CDR1 and CDR2 from the germline V gene are SGDLS and YYNGEE. The length of the CDR3 is 16 residues. The V gene end was trimmed by 4 bases and the J gene end by 7 bases; junction bases not matched to a gene: 11. The CDR3 nucleotides are TGTGCCAGCAGCCCTCAGATCGACAGGGCGAATTCACCCCTCCACTTT. Translated, it gives CASSPQIDRANSPLHF.

This clone appeared a few times. V gene TRBV14 combines with J gene TRBJ2-1, with 12 bases lining up with TRBD2. The CDR3 has 15 residues. Trimming at V came to 7 bases and at J to 8 bases, leaving 9 bases not matched to a gene. The germline CDR1 and CDR2 sequences are SGHDN and FVKESK. The CDR3 region is CASTPTSGGWDEQFF. The CDR3 DNA reads as TGTGCCAGCACCCCGACTAGCGGGGGTTGGGATGAGCAGTTCTTC.

This clone was picked up one time. CDR3 amino acids: CASSPQQRGGSGANVLTF. DNA of the CDR3: TGTGCCAGCAGCCCCCAGCAACGCGGGGGCTCTGGGGCCAACGTCCTGACTTTC. The J gene is TRBJ2-6, the V gene TRBV5-4, with 7 bases lining up with TRBD2. CDR1 is SGHNT and CDR2 is YYREEE in the germline V gene (reference sequence). CDR3 length: 18 residues. V gave up 4 bases and J gave up 0 bases; unmatched junction bases: 10.

This clone was detected only a few times. The CDR3 DNA reads TGTGCCAGCGGCCGAAGCTCCTACAATGAGCAGTTCTTC. Translating gives CASGRSSYNEQFF. The chain couples TRBV11-2 to TRBJ2-1; no reliable D call. CDR3 length: 13 amino acids. The germline V and J ends were trimmed by 8 bases and 0 bases, with 8 bases remaining between them. Germline lookup yields CDR1 SGHAT and CDR2 FQNNGV.

V usage is TRBV27 and J usage is TRBJ1-1, with D possibly TRBD1 on 5 matching bases. The CDR3 is made up of 14 amino acids. Germline V gives CDR1 MNHEY, CDR2 SMNVEV (reference sequence). V gave up 6 bases and J gave up 11 bases, with 22 bases separating them. The CDR3 region is CASSALDIPEGAFF. In DNA form, the CDR3 reads TGTGCCAGCAGCGCACTTGACATCCCGGAGGGGGCTTTCTTT.

This clone has just one count. The chain joins TRBV5-1 to TRBJ1-1; 8 nucleotides agree with TRBD1. The CDR3 length is 13 residues. The germline V gene encodes CDR1 SGHRS and CDR2 YFSETQ. With V trimmed by 4 bases and J by 7 bases, 6 bases remained unmatched. The CDR3 is CASSVRTGREAFF. The CDR3 DNA follows: TGCGCCAGCAGCGTTAGGACAGGGCGTGAAGCTTTCTTT.